The 15 T cell receptor beta chains below come from one sample, sequenced in a study of T-cell memory formation after mild COVID-19 (dated by TCRdb to about 2021). The method was 5' RACE. These reads were obtained on an Illumina NovaSeq 6000. TCRdb reworked the public reads: Q25 trimming with fastp, MiXCR clone assembly, productive beta chains retained. Every distinct CDR3 protein forms one entry, paired with its most common genes and DNA. The table for this sample lists 190,000 or so distinct CDR3 sequences; about 20% of them were counted only once. The top ten clones comprise under 25% of the sample. Input material: PBMCs or a T cell subset sorted from them (not recorded which). The receptors were sampled from an adult woman who had mild COVID-19 (a few samples of this study predate the infection). The sample titles of this study are shuffled in the database, so cell type and time point are left out; the donor was told from shared clones.

V gene TRBV4-1 combines with J gene TRBJ2-1; D is perhaps TRBD1 or TRBD2 (5 bases each). CDR1 and CDR2 from the germline V gene are MGHRA and YSYEKL. The CDR3 contains 16 residues. With 3 bases removed from V and 2 bases from J, the gap between germline ends came to 14 bases. The CDR3 region is CASSQIRGAAYNEQFF. Here the CDR3 DNA reads TGCGCCAGCAGCCAGATTCGGGGCGCCGCCTACAATGAGCAGTTCTTC.

This clonotype turned up a few times. V usage is TRBV6-2 or TRBV6-3 and J usage is TRBJ2-7; 9 bases line up with TRBD1. The V segment lost 5 bases and the J segment 3 bases; nucleotides outside the gene matches: 2. Germline assignment: CDR1 MNHEY and CDR2 SVGEGT. This CDR3 comprises 13 residues. CDR3 protein: CASSDRGIYEQYF. The DNA of the CDR3 is TGTGCCAGCAGTGACAGGGGGATCTACGAGCAGTACTTC.

The rearrangement links TRBV11-2 to TRBJ2-7; the D call may be TRBD1 or TRBD2 (5 bases each). CDR3 length equals 17 residues. V gave up 5 bases and J gave up 5 bases, with 25 bases separating them. Per the germline V gene, CDR1 is SGHAT and CDR2 is FQNNGV. The CDR3 sequence: CASSTPGPGRSGDEQYF. The CDR3 nucleotides are TGTGCCAGCAGCACCCCCGGCCCGGGACGAAGCGGCGACGAGCAGTACTTC.

Details on this clonotype: No DNA is shown, since the ends of the CDR3 on it are uncertain; the CDR3 is the one TCRdb lists. The chain uses TRBV7-5 and TRBJ2-3; the table's TRBD1 call for D was not verified on the DNA. TRBV7-5 is marked as a pseudogene. The CDR3 is 18 amino acids long, termini counted. The CDR3 reads CISVSEALGGPSTDTQYF.

This chain connects TRBV5-1 to TRBJ2-7, with D perhaps given as TRBD1 or TRBD2 (6 bases each). Trimming pared 0 bases from V and 3 bases from J, leaving 16 bases between. The CDR3 is made up of 16 amino acids. Germline values: CDR1 SGHRS, CDR2 YFSETQ. The CDR3 is CASSLDRAGKGYEQYF. The CDR3 DNA sequence: TGCGCCAGCAGCTTGGACAGGGCGGGGAAGGGCTACGAGCAGTACTTC.

The rearrangement uses TRBV20-1 and TRBJ2-7, with D perhaps TRBD1 (5 bases). Trimming removed 2 bases at V and 4 bases at J, with 21 bases between. Germline values: CDR1 DFQATT, CDR2 SNEGSKA (reference sequence). This CDR3 contains 16 residues. The CDR3 DNA sequence: TGCAGTGCTAGATCTATCGGACACCGGGTCGGGTACGAGCAGTACTTC. It encodes CSARSIGHRVGYEQYF.

This clonotype was detected a few times. This chain joins TRBV12-3 or TRBV12-4 and TRBJ1-1, with D hard to call. The CDR3 consists of 13 residues. V lost 2 bases and J lost 6, with 10 bases in between. CDR3 amino acids: CASSLPLTPEAFF. Here the CDR3 DNA reads TGTGCCAGCAGTTTACCGCTCACCCCTGAAGCTTTCTTT.

This clonotype was observed a handful of times. The gene calls are TRBV6-2 or TRBV6-3 and TRBJ2-2; maybe TRBD1 (5 bases). V gave up 6 bases and J gave up 0 bases, with 11 bases separating them. CDR3 length equals 15 residues. CDR1 MNHEY and CDR2 SVGEGT come from the germline V gene. CDR3 protein: CASRDGATNTGELFF. The DNA for the CDR3 is TGTGCCAGCAGGGATGGGGCTACGAACACCGGGGAGCTGTTTTTT.

The J gene is TRBJ2-2, the V gene TRBV4-1, with no clear D. Trimming took 1 base from V and 3 from J, leaving 6 bases between them. This CDR3 comprises 14 residues. Germline CDR1 MGHRA, CDR2 YSYEKL. The DNA of the CDR3 is TGCGCCAGCAGCCAAGCCAGGTACACCGGGGAGCTGTTTTTT. Its protein is CASSQARYTGELFF.

J is TRBJ1-2 and V is TRBV30; D is unclear. The germline gives CDR1 GTSNPN, CDR2 SVGIG (reference sequence). This CDR3 comprises 14 residues. V lost 0 bases to trimming and J lost 8 bases, with 16 bases between them. CDR3 sequence reads: CAWSVGRLFEGYTF. The CDR3 nucleotides read TGTGCCTGGAGTGTAGGCAGGCTTTTTGAGGGCTACACCTTC.

V and J are TRBV5-5 and TRBJ2-7, with unresolved D. Germline values: CDR1 SGHKS, CDR2 YYEKEE (reference sequence). Deletions cut 2 bases from V and 12 bases from J, with 15 bases between. The CDR3 runs 12 residues. The CDR3 nucleotides read TGTGCCAGCAGCTTAACGGACGGTGACGTGTACTTC. Residues: CASSLTDGDVYF.

This rearrangement joins TRBV5-1 to TRBJ2-7; no firm D call. V was shortened by 6 bases and J by 0 bases, with 16 bases between the two germline ends. The CDR3 contains 15 residues. Germline loops: CDR1 SGHRS, CDR2 YFSETQ. For the CDR3, the DNA is TGCGCCAGCATAGAGGCGCCAGGAGCCTCCTACGAGCAGTACTTC. It translates to CASIEAPGASYEQYF.

This clonotype was recorded many times. The chain couples TRBV7-9 to TRBJ2-7; tentatively, D is TRBD1 (5 bases). Germline V gene sequence: CDR1 SEHNR, CDR2 FQNEAQ (reference sequence). This CDR3 comprises 12 residues. V was shortened by 0 bases and J by 5 bases, with 5 bases between the two germline ends. The DNA of the CDR3 is TGTGCCAGCAGCTTAGCAGGGGACGAGCAGTACTTC. This sequence encodes CASSLAGDEQYF.

The table lists this clonotype with a few counts. The chain couples TRBV9 to TRBJ2-5, with 10 bases aligning to TRBD1. The CDR3 totals 15 residues. Trimming cost V 6 bases and J 5 bases; bases outside gene matches: 10. Germline values: CDR1 SGDLS, CDR2 YYNGEE. The CDR3 coding sequence is TGTGCCAGCAACCTAGGAGGGACAGGGGTTGAGACCCAGTACTTC. Its protein product is CASNLGGTGVETQYF.

This clonotype was observed at least ten times. The chain is built from TRBV2 and TRBJ2-1, with a possible D match to TRBD2 (5 bases). This CDR3 is built from 12 residues. Deletions cut 6 bases from V and 5 bases from J, with 8 bases between. Germline-derived CDR1 and CDR2 are SNHLY and FYNNEI. The CDR3 protein is CASRTGDNEQFF. The CDR3 DNA is TGTGCCAGCAGGACCGGGGACAATGAGCAGTTCTTC.